The 11 T cell receptor beta chains in this list originate from one sample, sequenced in a study of vaccination and CD4 T cells after COVID-19. The treatment is: approximately nine-day PBMC culture with coronavirus spike peptide pools or control peptides (ViraFEST assay). The assay that was used to sequence DNA from cultured CD4+ T cells was the Oncomine TCR Beta short-read assay. TCRdb re-analysed the PCR reads in MiXCR, keeping a single row per CDR3 protein. The sample shows about 10,000 distinct CDR3 sequences, roughly 50% of them seen only once. These receptors' targets are unknown. The sequenced material came from CD4+ T cells from blood, cultured in vitro. These receptor sequences come from a human donor who had recovered from COVID-19.

This clonotype was detected once. This rearrangement joins TRBV24-1 to TRBJ2-2; 7 bases match TRBD2. Germline V gene data show CDR1 as KGHDR and CDR2 as SFDVKD. CDR3 length: 17 residues. J was trimmed by 5 bases and V by 0 bases; bases with no gene match: 8. The CDR3 bases are TGTGCCACCAGTGATTTGCAAGGGAGGGAAGGTACCGGGGAGCTGTTTTTT. This gives the protein CATSDLQGREGTGELFF.

This clonotype was counted only a few times. V is TRBV6-1 and J is TRBJ2-3, with no clear D. CDR1 and CDR2 (germline): MNHNS, SASEGT. V was clipped by 0 bases and J by 5 bases, with 9 bases between them. The CDR3 length is 14 residues. Here the CDR3 reads CASSEALEIDTQYF. Here the CDR3 DNA reads TGTGCCAGCAGTGAAGCGCTAGAAATAGATACGCAGTATTTT.

The gene calls are TRBV27 and TRBJ1-1; D is perhaps TRBD1 (6 bases). Germline CDR1 is MNHEY and CDR2 is SMNVEV (reference sequence). The CDR3 length is 13 residues. V lost 5 bases and J 10 bases, leaving 17 bases between the germline ends. The CDR3 reads CASSKGDNFGAFF. The DNA for the CDR3 is TGTGCCAGCAGTAAGGGGGACAACTTTGGAGCTTTCTTT.

This clonotype was detected only a few times. The gene calls are TRBV20-1 and TRBJ1-6, with D perhaps TRBD1 (6 bases). Germline V gene lookup returns CDR1 DFQATT and CDR2 SNEGSKA (reference sequence). The V end was cut by 4 bases, the J end by 7 bases, with 14 bases between. The CDR3 covers 14 residues. In nucleotides, the CDR3 is TGCAGTGCTATCCTACAGGGTTGGAATTCACCCCTCCACTTT. This encodes CSAILQGWNSPLHF.

This rearrangement joins TRBV19 to TRBJ2-3; D is unresolved. The ends were cut back, 3 bases at V and 0 bases at J, with 19 bases in the middle. The germline V gene encodes CDR1 LNHDA and CDR2 SQIVND (reference sequence). The CDR3 sequence is 18 residues long. The CDR3 loop is CASSIGLKRGPSTDTQYF. Written as DNA, the CDR3 is TGTGCCAGTAGTATCGGTCTGAAGCGCGGACCTAGCACAGATACGCAGTATTTT.

The chain links TRBV18 to TRBJ2-3; no clear D gene. Trimming stripped 2 bases from V and 5 bases from J, with 5 bases between. The CDR3 is made up of 12 amino acids. CDR1 is KGHSH, CDR2 LQKENI, per germline. The CDR3 is CASSPSRDTQYF. Here the CDR3 DNA reads TGTGCCAGCTCACCAAGTCGAGATACGCAGTATTTT.

The chain joins TRBV19 to TRBJ2-5; D assignment may be TRBD1 or TRBD2 (5 bases each). V lost 3 bases to trimming and J lost 5 bases, with 13 bases between them. CDR1 is LNHDA and CDR2 is SQIVND in the germline V gene (reference sequence). The CDR3 runs to 14 residues. CDR3 sequence (DNA): TGTGCCAGTAGTATTGGGGGATATGCTGAGACCCAGTACTTC. Its translation: CASSIGGYAETQYF.

V and J are TRBV19 and TRBJ2-7; D may be TRBD1 or TRBD2 (5 bases each). V was cut by 6 bases and J by 1 base, with 16 bases left in between. CDR3 length equals 15 residues. CDR1 is LNHDA and CDR2 is SQIVND in the germline V gene (reference sequence). CDR3 sequence: CASSRGAGNSYEQYF. The CDR3 region has the DNA TGTGCCAGTAGCCGAGGGGCCGGGAATTCCTACGAGCAGTACTTC.

In nucleotides, the CDR3 is TGCGCCAGCAGCTTATCCCCAGGGAGCGGGAGTCGGGCAGATACGCAGTATTTT. It yields the protein CASSLSPGSGSRADTQYF. The rearrangement uses TRBV5-1 and TRBJ2-3; TRBD2 matches 8 bases. The CDR3 runs to 18 residues. Germline trimming cut 2 bases from V and 4 bases from J; bases unmatched to any gene: 15. CDR1 and CDR2 (germline): SGHRS, YFSETQ.

This chain connects TRBV4-1 to TRBJ2-3, with 7 bases matching TRBD2. The CDR3 runs 15 residues. With V trimmed by 2 bases and J by 0 bases, 2 bases remained unmatched. Germline CDR1 is MGHRA and CDR2 is YSYEKL. The CDR3 sequence: CASSQSGASTDTQYF. For the CDR3, the DNA is TGCGCCAGCAGCCAAAGCGGGGCAAGCACAGATACGCAGTATTTT.

The chain couples TRBV5-1 to TRBJ1-2; no definite D call. The CDR3 contains 13 residues. Germline values: CDR1 SGHRS, CDR2 YFSETQ. V was cut by 1 base and J by 0 bases, with 4 bases left in between. Here the CDR3 reads CASSLTANYGYTF. DNA of the CDR3: TGCGCCAGCAGCTTGACAGCTAACTATGGCTACACCTTC. Full variable domain (remainder filled in from reference TRBV5-1 and TRBJ1-2): KAGVTQTPRYLIKTRGQQVTLSCSPISGHRSVSWYQQTPGQGLQFLFEYFSETQRNKGNFPGRFSGRQFSNSRSEMNVSTLELGDSALYLCASSLTANYGYTFGSGTRLTVV.